This T cell receptor (beta chain) was retrieved from a study of blood T cell repertoires in COVID-19. Looking at the study overall: Specimens from acute and convalescent COVID-19 originated in the United States, Italy and Spain. Nucleic acid was either cDNA or gDNA, and it came from T cells, B-cell-depleted T cells, or PBMCs.

The V gene lost 7 bases and the J gene lost 9 bases, with 16 bases spanning the gap. The CDR3 loop spans 14 amino acids. In germline, CDR1 is SNHLY, CDR2 FYNNEI. Source study methods: For nucleated cells, counts were estimated from reference gene primer amplification. TCRdb keeps only in-frame clones here, not all; method: immunoSEQ multiplex PCR. The D gene and trimming were derived from the DNA, and the V and J assignments and clone size from that table. The sample records some 250,000 clones, around 79% being singletons. The clonotype originates from a woman of 80 years or more with acute or convalescent COVID-19. The chain combines TRBV2 with TRBJ1-6; a possible D gene is TRBD1 (6 bases). Material: peripheral blood. The CDR3 bases are TGTGCCAGCAAGGTGGGGGCGCTTGGTTCACCCCTCCACTTT. Amino acid sequence: CASKVGALGSPLHF.